The rows below give T cell receptor beta chains drawn from one sample of a study of blood T cell repertoires in COVID-19. TCRdb's copy holds only in-frame clones and misses some; the assay was immunoSEQ multiplex PCR. The data contain fewer than 85,000 clones, over 60% of them singletons. Sequenced sample: peripheral blood. The receptor source for this set is a woman older than 75 with active or convalescent COVID-19. CDR3s include the opening cysteine and the closing phenylalanine or tryptophan. A D gene is named only where the DNA matches it firmly. Rows may omit the clone size; those that give it use once, few, many or a size class.

d_gene,abundance,j_gene,v_gene,CDR3nt,CDR3aa
NA,NA,TRBJ1-2,TRBV6-5,TGTGCCAGCAGCCCCGGGGGGGATGGCTATGGCTACACCTTC,CASSPGGDGYGYTF
NA,NA,TRBJ1-2,TRBV6-5,TGTGCCAGCAGCCGGGGAGGCAACTATGGCTACACCTTC,CASSRGGNYGYTF
TRBD1,NA,TRBJ1-1,TRBV25-1,TGTGCCAGCAGTGAAACAGGGGGCACGGACGCCCTATCTTTT,CASSETGGTDALSF
NA,NA,TRBJ2-1,TRBV7-9,TGTGCCAGCAGCCTAGGACAGAACAATGAGCAGTTCTTC,CASSLGQNNEQFF
TRBD2,NA,TRBJ2-5,TRBV4-1,TGCGCCAGCAGCCTCCGCGGGGGGCCCCAAGAGACCCAGTACTTC,CASSLRGGPQETQYF
TRBD2,NA,TRBJ2-3,TRBV7-9,TGTGCCAGCAGCCGACGCGGGGGTCAGGGAGATACGCAGTATTTT,CASSRRGGQGDTQYF
TRBD2,NA,TRBJ2-1,TRBV7-8,TGTGCCAGCAGCTTAGGAGGGGGGACTAGTTACAATGAGCAGTTCTTC,CASSLGGGTSYNEQFF
NA,NA,TRBJ2-2,TRBV18,TGTGCCAGCCCCCGGGACACACCCACGGGGGAGCTGTTTTTT,CASPRDTPTGELFF
NA,NA,TRBJ2-2,TRBV29-1,TGCAGCGTTTACCTACAGGGGGGGACCGGGGAGCTGTTTTTT,CSVYLQGGTGELFF
TRBD1,few,TRBJ1-2,TRBV6-2/TRBV6-3,TGTGCCAGCAGCCCTGGGACAGGGAGATCCGGCTACACCTTC,CASSPGTGRSGYTF
NA,NA,TRBJ1-1,TRBV5-1,TGCGCCAGCAGCCCGGACACATGGTGGACTGAAGCTTTCTTT,CASSPDTWWTEAFF
NA,NA,TRBJ1-1,TRBV11-2,TGTGCCAGCAGCCAGAGACTGGTGAACACTGAAGCTTTCTTT,CASSQRLVNTEAFF
TRBD1,NA,TRBJ1-6,TRBV30,TGTGCCTGGAACTTGGGGACAGCAAATTCACCCCTCCACTTT,CAWNLGTANSPLHF
NA,NA,TRBJ1-2,TRBV12-3/TRBV12-4,TGTGCCAGCAGTTTTGCAGGAAATGGCTACACCTTC,CASSFAGNGYTF
NA,NA,TRBJ2-7,TRBV3-1/TRBV3-2,TGTGCCAGCAGCCAAGAACTACCTAGGGGGGGGGCCTGGGAGCAGTACTTC,CASSQELPRGGAWEQYF
NA,NA,TRBJ2-3,TRBV24-1,TGTGCCACCAGTGATCCTAGCTTACAGGGTAGTCCCTGGGGAGATACGCAGTATTTT,CATSDPSLQGSPWGDTQYF
NA,NA,TRBJ1-4,TRBV21-1,TGTGCCAGCAGCGCCCCGACAGGGACCACCCACCGTGTTGCTAATGAAAAACTGTTTTTT,CASSAPTGTTHRVANEKLFF
TRBD2,NA,TRBJ2-7,TRBV6-5,TGTGCCAGCAAGGACCCGGGGGGCTACGAGCAGTACTTC,CASKDPGGYEQYF
TRBD1,medium-sized,TRBJ1-6,TRBV6-5,TGTGCCAGCAGTTGGGACAGGGATAATTCACCCCTCCACTTT,CASSWDRDNSPLHF
TRBD2,NA,TRBJ2-1,TRBV7-2,TGTGCCAGCAGCTTAGATCAAGCGGGGCTCCGTGAGCAGTTCTTC,CASSLDQAGLREQFF
NA,NA,TRBJ1-6,TRBV5-1,TGCGCCAGCAGCTTAGACAGTTTCTTTTTTAATTCACCCCTCCACTTT,CASSLDSFFFNSPLHF
TRBD2,NA,TRBJ2-2,TRBV5-6,TGTGCCAGCAGCCCCGGGACTAGCGGGGGGGCCGCCGGGGAGCTGTTTTTT,CASSPGTSGGAAGELFF
NA,NA,TRBJ2-5,TRBV2,TGTGCCAGCAGGGTGGAGCTCCAAGAGACCCAGTACTTC,CASRVELQETQYF
NA,NA,TRBJ2-5,TRBV5-4,TGTGCCAGCAGCTCCCCGAGGGGGGGGCTGGAGACCCAGTACTTC,CASSSPRGGLETQYF
NA,few,TRBJ2-1,TRBV7-6,TGTGCCAGCAGCTCGGCATCCCACAGGGTCAATGAGCAGTTCTTC,CASSSASHRVNEQFF
NA,once,TRBJ2-3,TRBV9,TGTGCCAGCAGCGTAGGAACAAGAACCACAGATACGCAGTATTTT,CASSVGTRTTDTQYF
TRBD2,NA,TRBJ2-3,TRBV6-4,TGTGCCAGCCGGAGAAGACTAGCAGACAGCACAGATACGCAGTATTTT,CASRRRLADSTDTQYF
TRBD1,NA,TRBJ1-2,TRBV5-6,TGTGCCAGCAGCTTGAACAGGGGCGATGGCTACACCTTC,CASSLNRGDGYTF
NA,NA,TRBJ2-5,TRBV6-5,TGTGCCAGCATGGTCGGGGGGCGAAAAGAGACCCAGTACTTC,CASMVGGRKETQYF
NA,NA,TRBJ1-2,TRBV6-5,TGTGCCAGCAGACCGGACGGACTAGGCGGCTACACCTTC,CASRPDGLGGYTF
TRBD1,NA,TRBJ2-3,TRBV4-3,TGCGCCAGCAGCCCTGACAGGGGTGAGAGCACAGATACGCAGTATTTT,CASSPDRGESTDTQYF
TRBD1,NA,TRBJ1-5,TRBV7-8,TGTGCCAGCAGCTTAGGGGACAGTACAGCCTATAGCAATCAGCCCCAGCATTTT,CASSLGDSTAYSNQPQHF
NA,NA,TRBJ1-5,TRBV28,TGTGCCAGCAGTTCGGGCCCCGGGGGGCCCCAGCATTTT,CASSSGPGGPQHF
NA,NA,TRBJ1-4,TRBV15,TGTGCCACCAGCACGGGCCTGGGGGGTGAAAAACTGTTTTTT,CATSTGLGGEKLFF
TRBD2,NA,TRBJ2-5,TRBV19,TGTGCCAGTAGTATAGCCCTAAGGACTAGCCAAGAGACCCAGTACTTC,CASSIALRTSQETQYF
NA,NA,TRBJ2-2,TRBV10-2,TGCGCCAGCCAGGGCCCAGCCGGCACCGGGGAGCTGTTTTTT,CASQGPAGTGELFF
TRBD1,once,TRBJ1-1,TRBV5-1,TGCGCCAGCAGCTTGGCGGGACAGACGAACACTGAAGCTTTCTTT,CASSLAGQTNTEAFF
NA,NA,TRBJ2-2,TRBV7-2,TGTGCCAGCAGCCCCGTTTCAGCCGGGGAGCTGTTTTTT,CASSPVSAGELFF
TRBD1,NA,TRBJ1-4,TRBV30,TGTGCCTGGAGAACCGGGATCTCACAGGATCCCGGGCCACAGGGGCAACTGTTTTTT,CAWRTGISQDPGPQGQLFF
NA,NA,TRBJ2-5,TRBV5-1,TGCGCCAGCAGCTCCCGGTCCGGCGGAGGCGAGCAAGAGACCCAGTACTTC,CASSSRSGGGEQETQYF
NA,NA,TRBJ1-6,TRBV19,TGTGCCAGTAGTCAGGACAGTTTTTCACCCCTCCACTTT,CASSQDSFSPLHF
NA,NA,TRBJ1-6,TRBV6-5,TGTGCCAGCGGTTGGGGGGGACATAATTCACCCCTCCACTTT,CASGWGGHNSPLHF
NA,few,TRBJ2-7,TRBV19,TGTGCCAGTAGTATGGCAGGGGGGACCTACGAGCAGTACTTC,CASSMAGGTYEQYF
NA,NA,TRBJ1-4,TRBV19,TGTGCCAGTAGAAGGGGCCCCAATGAAAAACTGTTTTTT,CASRRGPNEKLFF
TRBD1,NA,TRBJ2-2,TRBV19,TGTGCCAGTAGAGACCCCGGGACAGGGGTAGCCGGGGAGCTGTTTTTT,CASRDPGTGVAGELFF
NA,few,TRBJ1-1,TRBV5-1,TGCGCCAGCGGCCTGGACCCCCCTGGGGGGACTGAAGCTTTCTTT,CASGLDPPGGTEAFF
TRBD2,NA,TRBJ2-3,TRBV6-6,TGTGCCAGCAGTCCAGCGGGGGGGCCTGGAGATACGCAGTATTTT,CASSPAGGPGDTQYF
TRBD1,NA,TRBJ2-5,TRBV28,TGTGCCAGCAGTTTGTCCGGGACAGGGCTCCAAGAGACCCAGTACTTC,CASSLSGTGLQETQYF
TRBD2,NA,TRBJ2-3,TRBV29-1,TGCAGCGTTGGCGGGACTAGCGGGGCCCGCACAGATACGCAGTATTTT,CSVGGTSGARTDTQYF
NA,once,TRBJ1-2,TRBV10-3,TGTGCCATCAGTGAGTCCGGCGGGGGGCCTAACTATGGCTACACCTTC,CAISESGGGPNYGYTF
TRBD1,NA,TRBJ2-7,TRBV9,TGTGCCAGCAGTACTACAGGGGTGGGTGAGCAGTACTTC,CASSTTGVGEQYF
NA,NA,TRBJ2-1,TRBV5-1,TGCGCCAGCAGCTTGGCGATCGGGGAGTACAATGAGCAGTTCTTC,CASSLAIGEYNEQFF
NA,few,TRBJ1-4,TRBV28,TGTGCCAGCAGTCTCAATGAAAAACTGTTTTTT,CASSLNEKLFF
NA,NA,TRBJ2-7,TRBV30,TGTGCCTGGAGACAACAGAGCGAGCAGTACTTC,CAWRQQSEQYF
NA,NA,TRBJ1-2,TRBV7-9,TGTGCCAGCAGCTTCCCGTTATCCCTCAGGGGCTTGGACTATGGCTACACCTTC,CASSFPLSLRGLDYGYTF
NA,NA,TRBJ2-3,TRBV7-6,TGTGCCAGCAGCTCAACGGGACACCCAGGGGTTGATACGCAGTATTTT,CASSSTGHPGVDTQYF
TRBD1,NA,TRBJ1-3,TRBV6-6,TGTGCCAGCAGTTTCAACAGGGGGTCTGGAAACACCATATATTTT,CASSFNRGSGNTIYF
NA,NA,TRBJ1-2,TRBV4-1,TGCGCCAGCAGGCCCGGGACAATTAGTCTCTATGGCTACACCTTC,CASRPGTISLYGYTF
TRBD1,NA,TRBJ1-5,TRBV2,TGTGCCAGCAGACGACCGGGACAGGGGATTTTGGGCAATCAGCCCCAGCATTTT,CASRRPGQGILGNQPQHF
NA,once,TRBJ1-1,TRBV4-3,TGCGCCAGCAGCCAAGAGTCCTGGAGGGAGCCAGCTTTCTTT,CASSQESWREPAFF